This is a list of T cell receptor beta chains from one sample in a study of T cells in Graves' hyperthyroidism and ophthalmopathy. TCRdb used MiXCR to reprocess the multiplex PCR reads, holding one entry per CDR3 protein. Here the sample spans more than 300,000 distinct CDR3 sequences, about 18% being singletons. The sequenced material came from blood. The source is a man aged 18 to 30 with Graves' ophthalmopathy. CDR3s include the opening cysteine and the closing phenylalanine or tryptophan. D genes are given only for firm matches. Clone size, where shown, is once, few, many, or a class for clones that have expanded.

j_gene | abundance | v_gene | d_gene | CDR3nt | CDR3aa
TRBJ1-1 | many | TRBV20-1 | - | TGCAGTGCTAACCTGGTTCGAAACACTGAAGCTTTCTTT | CSANLVRNTEAFF
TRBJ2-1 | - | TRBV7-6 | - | TGTGCCAGCACCCCAGACCGAAGCTCCTACAATGAGCAGTTCTTC | CASTPDRSSYNEQFF
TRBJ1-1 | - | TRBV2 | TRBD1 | TGTGCCAGCAGCGCCCACCGGGACAGTTGGGACACTGAAGCTTTCTTT | CASSAHRDSWDTEAFF
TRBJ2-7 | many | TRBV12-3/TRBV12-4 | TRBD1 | TGTGCCAGCAGTTTCTATCTCGGACAGGGATACGAGCAGTACTTC | CASSFYLGQGYEQYF
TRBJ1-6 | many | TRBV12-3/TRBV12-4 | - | TGTGCCAGCGGCCCTGGCGGAGAAAATTCACCCCTCCACTTT | CASGPGGENSPLHF
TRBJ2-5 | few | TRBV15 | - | TGTGCCACCAGCAGAGGCGGGGCCGATGGGGAGACCCAGTACTTC | CATSRGGADGETQYF
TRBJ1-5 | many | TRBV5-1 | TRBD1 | TGCGCCAGCAGTCACACAGGGGATAGCAATCAGCCCCAGCATTTT | CASSHTGDSNQPQHF
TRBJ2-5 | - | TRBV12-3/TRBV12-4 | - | TGTGCCAGCAGAAGTCATCAAGAGACCCAGTACTTC | CASRSHQETQYF
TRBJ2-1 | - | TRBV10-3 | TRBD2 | TGTGCCATCAGAGTAGCGGGGAGCTCCTACAATGAGCAGTTCTTC | CAIRVAGSSYNEQFF
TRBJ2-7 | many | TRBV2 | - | TGTGCCAGCCGGACAGTGGACACCTACGAGCAGTACTTC | CASRTVDTYEQYF
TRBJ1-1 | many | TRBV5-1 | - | TGCGCCAACAGCTTGGTCGGCAGTCCCGAGAACACTGAAGCTTTCTTT | CANSLVGSPENTEAFF
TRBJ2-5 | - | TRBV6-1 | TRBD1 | TGTGCCAGCAGACAAGGACAGGGGAGGAGTAACACAGAGACCCAGTACTTC | CASRQGQGRSNTETQYF
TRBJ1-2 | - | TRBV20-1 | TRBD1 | TGCAGTGCTAGACCGCAGGGGGCGGGTGGCTACACCTTC | CSARPQGAGGYTF
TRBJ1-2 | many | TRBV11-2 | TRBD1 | TGTGCCAGCAGCCAAGCAGGGGGCTATGGCTACACCTTC | CASSQAGGYGYTF
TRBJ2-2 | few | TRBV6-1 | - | TGTGCCAGCAGACTACAGAGCCTGACCGGGGAGCTGTTTTTT | CASRLQSLTGELFF
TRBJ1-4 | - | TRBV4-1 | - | TGCGCCAGCAGCCAAGTAGTCAGAAATAATGAAAAACTGTTTTTT | CASSQVVRNNEKLFF